Presented here are 9 T cell receptor beta chains from one specimen sequenced in a study of blood T cell repertoires in COVID-19. Using immunoSEQ multiplex PCR, the repertoire was profiled, and TCRdb retains in-frame clones only, with some absent. There are 310,000 or so clones in the sample; around 80% occur only once, and roughly 1.3% lies in the top ten. Material: peripheral blood. These receptors came from a woman aged 50 to 60 with acute or convalescent COVID-19.

In its sample, this clone was seen once. The chain is built from TRBV5-6 and TRBJ2-5; D gene unclear. This CDR3 region has 12 residues. The germline CDR1 and CDR2 sequences are SGHDT and YYEEEE. Trimming left V 10 bases short and J 5 bases short, with 15 bases between. This CDR3 is CAPKRCAETQYF. DNA for the CDR3: TGTGCCCCGAAGAGGTGTGCGGAGACCCAGTACTTC.

V gene TRBV5-1 combines with J gene TRBJ1-2, with 7 positions matching TRBD1. The germline gives CDR1 SGHRS, CDR2 YFSETQ. The CDR3 totals 13 residues. J lost 8 bases, V lost 0 bases, and 4 bases had no gene match. CDR3 sequence: CASSLDRGIGYTF. The CDR3, as DNA: TGCGCCAGCAGCTTGGACAGGGGCATAGGCTACACCTTC. Combining the CDR3 with reference TRBV5-1 and TRBJ1-2 gives the whole variable domain KAGVTQTPRYLIKTRGQQVTLSCSPISGHRSVSWYQQTPGQGLQFLFEYFSETQRNKGNFPGRFSGRQFSNSRSEMNVSTLELGDSALYLCASSLDRGIGYTFGSGTRLTVV.

The CDR3 loop reads CASSETSGLYNEQFF. The CDR3 DNA sequence: TGTGCCAGCAGTGAAACTAGCGGGTTATACAATGAGCAGTTCTTC. The genes are TRBV2 and TRBJ2-1, with 9 bases lining up with TRBD2. V dropped 2 bases and J dropped 4; count of bases not matched to a gene: 3. This CDR3 contains 15 residues. Germline V gene lookup returns CDR1 SNHLY and CDR2 FYNNEI.

The rearrangement joins TRBV28 to TRBJ2-7; TRBD1 is a possible D gene (5 bases). V was trimmed by 3 bases and J by 6 bases, leaving 12 bases between them. The germline V gene encodes CDR1 MDHEN and CDR2 SYDVKM. CDR3 length: 13 residues. This CDR3 reads CASSFGAISEQYV. The CDR3 bases are TGTGCCAGCAGTTTTGGGGCTATCAGCGAGCAGTACGTC.

The gene calls are TRBV30 and TRBJ1-2; D might be TRBD1 (5 bases). There are 13 residues in the CDR3. The V and J ends lost 0 bases and 7 bases respectively, with 12 bases between them. Germline V lookup: CDR1 GTSNPN, CDR2 SVGIG (reference sequence). The CDR3 sequence is CAWSVQRGIGYTF. The CDR3 bases are TGTGCCTGGAGTGTACAACGGGGGATTGGCTACACCTTC.

This clone was found a few times. The chain has TRBV9 and TRBJ2-7; 8 nucleotides align to TRBD2. The CDR3 has 15 amino acids. V lost 4 bases, J lost 3 bases, and 9 bases stayed unmatched. Germline V gene lookup returns CDR1 SGDLS and CDR2 YYNGEE. The DNA of the CDR3 is TGTGCCAGCAGCCCCGTGGTAGCGGGGTACTACGAGCAGTACTTC. As protein: CASSPVVAGYYEQYF. Together with reference TRBV9 and TRBJ2-7, the CDR3 gives the full variable domain: DSGVTQTPKHLITATGQRVTLRCSPRSGDLSVYWYQQSLDQGLQFLIQYYNGEERAKGNILERFSAQQFPDLHSELNLSSLELGDSALYFCASSPVVAGYYEQYFGPGTRLTVT.

This rearrangement joins TRBV12-3 or TRBV12-4 to TRBJ2-1, with D maybe TRBD1 (5 bases). Deletions cut 5 bases from V and 8 bases from J, with 13 bases between. The length of the CDR3 is 13 residues. CDR3 in amino acids: CASSPQGRDEQFF. The CDR3 DNA reads as TGTGCCAGCAGTCCCCAGGGTCGGGATGAGCAGTTCTTC.

The chain uses TRBV20-1 and TRBJ1-1; D gene unclear. Per germline, CDR1 DFQATT and CDR2 SNEGSKA (reference sequence). This CDR3 has 10 residues. Trimming stripped 2 bases from V and 11 bases from J, with 9 bases between. The chain's CDR3 is CSARREAAFF. CDR3 bases: TGCAGTGCTAGAAGGGAGGCGGCTTTCTTT.

The chain links TRBV5-1 to TRBJ2-6; the match to TRBD1 covers 8 bases. The V segment lost 5 bases and the J segment 4 bases; nucleotides outside the gene matches: 5. The germline gives CDR1 SGHRS, CDR2 YFSETQ. The CDR3 consists of 15 residues. The CDR3 DNA reads TGCGCCAGCAGTGCAGGGGGCAACGGGGCCAACGTCCTGACTTTC. Translated: CASSAGGNGANVLTF.